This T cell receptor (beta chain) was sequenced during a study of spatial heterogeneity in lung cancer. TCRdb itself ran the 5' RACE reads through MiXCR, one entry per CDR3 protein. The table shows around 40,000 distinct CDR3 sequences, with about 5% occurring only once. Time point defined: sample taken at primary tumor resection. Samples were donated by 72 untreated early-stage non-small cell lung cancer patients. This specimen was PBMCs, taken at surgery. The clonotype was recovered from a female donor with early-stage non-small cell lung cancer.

CDR3 coding DNA: TGTGCCAGCAGCAGGCGGGGGGAACACAATGAGCAGTTCTTC. Amino acid sequence: CASSRRGEHNEQFF. This sequence joins TRBV7-2 and TRBJ2-1; 8 bases match TRBD2. CDR3 size: 14 residues. The V and J ends lost 5 bases and 5 bases, in that order; junction bases with no gene match: 5. In germline, CDR1 is SGHTA, CDR2 FQGNSA.